The TCR beta chain under discussion was sequenced for a study of cytomegalovirus exposure and HLA in healthy donors (dated by TCRdb to 2016 to 2017). Regarding the complete study: An earlier analysis of approximately 640 of the donors reported 250 to 350 Gb of sequence data and 117 million unique TCR beta sequences from some 180 million T cells. Approximately 310 gigabases of sequencing data and roughly 81 million unique TCR sequences made up an early release that covered 640 HLA-typed donors. Of the roughly 400 genotyped donors, 81% fell in the genetic ancestry cluster associated with self-reported Caucasian donors. The aim of the study was to test whether cataloging public T cell receptors could identify signatures of past pathogen exposure. Using immunosequencing, the study profiled T cell repertoires from about 610 subjects and related those repertoires to cytomegalovirus serostatus. In addition to the first cohort of 666 subjects, a separate validation cohort of 100 to 150 different subjects was used. The study combined high-throughput TCR immunosequencing, statistical association of individual TCRs with disease status, and machine learning to predict cytomegalovirus infection status. A later analysis re-examined previously published TCR beta repertoires from just over 650 donors and added high-resolution HLA genotyping to investigate patterns of TCR occurrence. Rather than drawing on any new phenotypic data, the later analysis identified candidate immune exposures from TCR beta sequences and the way those sequences occurred across donors. To decide whether each TCR beta V gene segment behaved as functional or pseudogenic, an earlier analysis of 587 of the donors relied on high-throughput TCR beta sequencing. Donor age, sex, ethnicity and CMV serostatus were collected together with the repertoire data. A later genetic analysis took genome-wide SNP genotypes for about three fifths of the roughly 670 donors and used that subset as a discovery cohort. All discovery cohort repertoires had been generated on a single sequencing platform. HLA typing covered class I and class II loci at four-digit resolution. Typing coverage varied by locus: about 629-640 donors for A, B, C, DRB1 and DQB1; more than 500 for DQA1; approximately 570 for DPA1; approximately 490 for DPB1. Four to six DR-DQ haplotypes were handled as single units for association and clustering, since linkage in the cohort was strong. Among roughly 400 genotyped donors of the cohort, an average of approximately 220,000 unique TCR beta nucleotide sequences was sequenced per donor, of which about 19% were non-productive. Overall results and qualifications from the work: In a later analysis, most CMV-associated TCR beta chains were found to appear HLA-restricted, with HLA associations seemingly driven largely by CMV exposure. Linkage disequilibrium might explain the correlated functional status among segregating V segments, but an unknown experimental factor could not be ruled out. When HLA alleles, especially DR and DQ, strongly co-occurred, attributing TCR associations to individual alleles was difficult. Only TCR beta chains were sequenced in this cohort, and the absence of alpha or paired-chain data limited detectable features. An earlier analysis of 587 of the donors showed that most TCR beta V segments appeared in productive rearrangements either about 87% or about 30% of the time, which broadly matched IMGT annotations. According to a later genetic analysis, donors in an Asian-associated ancestry cluster had fewer N-insertions in productive TCRs than the roughly 670-donor mean. Specific HLA alleles were associated with roughly 17,000 TCR beta sequences at a false discovery rate of 0.05 in a later analysis. It was suggested by the authors that the approach could potentially be generalized to other disease states and immunological phenotypes. A further reported finding was that TCR beta sequences accurately predicted the HLA-A and HLA-B alleles for most subjects in the first cohort. While some public TCRs were present in many individuals, most TCR sequences turned up only very rarely across donors. Three of the identified cytomegalovirus-associated TCR beta chains were confirmed in vitro to be specific for cytomegalovirus antigens. V-gene and J-gene trimming of TCR beta chains was associated with a missense DCLRE1C variant in a later genetic analysis, and the association was replicated in an independent cohort. Some 15 rarely observed V segments, including chromosome 9 orphons, were excluded from the earlier analysis of some 590 of the donors because counts were too low. In a later analysis, the rate of TCR association differed among HLA loci, with DRB1 alleles having the most associated TCRs and HLA-C alleles having the fewest. Compared with equally common non-associated chains, HLA-associated TCR beta chains in a later analysis were more clonally expanded and had lower generation probabilities. Because the 87-base-pair reads could not distinguish some IMGT-functional V segments, including TRBV6-2 and TRBV6-3, those segments were excluded. A group of highly shared sequence variants was considered likely to be a technical artifact of the sequencing pipeline. The only immune exposure information available for the cohort was CMV serostatus. The classifier was reported to diagnose cytomegalovirus status with high specificity and sensitivity in both the original cohort and the validation cohort. Because some donors lacked HLA typing at each locus, the association tests relied only on the typed subset. The presence/absence analyses assumed that sequencing depth was roughly uniform across donors, and that assumption may not be true. The study gave a list of about 160 TCR beta chains associated with cytomegalovirus. A later analysis reported that several top co-occurrence clusters appeared linked to parvovirus B19, influenza, CMV and Epstein-Barr virus.

This clone was seen a single time. No cognate antigen has been identified for it. It has no much larger one-base neighbor in the sample; base qualities were not kept. Receptor libraries were prepared by the immunoSEQ multiplex PCR assay. The multiplex PCR relied on a mix of 60 forward primers for TCR Vbeta segments and 13 reverse primers for TCR Jbeta segments. The CDR3 region of rearranged TCR beta genes was amplified from genomic DNA by a multiplex PCR assay. The amplified TCR beta libraries were sequenced on the Illumina HiSeq System as 87-base-pair reads. The authors' pipeline ran thus. A later analysis counted about 82 million unique TCR beta chains across the 550 to 700 repertoires, and some 12 million of these chains were shared by at least two donors. Raw reads were error-corrected and collapsed into unique sequences by a nearest-neighbor algorithm in which closely related sequences were merged to remove PCR and sequencing errors. To assign V, D and J gene segments, CDR3 sequences were aligned to IMGT reference sequences. For a sequence to be retained, a match of at least six nucleotides to both a V gene segment and a J gene segment was required. Rearrangements were classified as productive when the CDR3 lacked stop codons and remained in frame with V and J, and all other rearrangements were classified as non-productive. Following IMGT convention, CDR3 was defined as the stretch from the second conserved V-encoded cysteine to the conserved J-encoded phenylalanine. The earlier analysis of 587 of the donors excluded sequences that lacked an unambiguous match to a single V gene segment. In an earlier analysis of several hundred of the donors, V segments were called functional above 56.7% productive rearrangements and were called segregating when the between-donor standard deviation exceeded 5%. A statistical classification framework was developed to diagnose cytomegalovirus status using the catalog of TCR beta chain sequences. A later analysis assigned V and J genes by comparing TCR nucleotide sequences with IMGT/GENE-DB human TR gene sequences. A later analysis assigned CDR3 sequences and most-parsimonious VDJ recombination scenarios with the TCRdist pipeline. In a later analysis, each TCR beta chain was defined by its CDR3 amino acid sequence together with its V-gene family, and reads without a unique V-gene family were excluded. In a later analysis, approximately 640 highly shared, low-generation-probability nucleotide sequences were removed to address suspected cross-contamination and a sequencing artifact. In a later analysis, a clonal expansion index for each public chain was calculated from normalized within-repertoire ranks of inferred template counts. In a later analysis, generation probabilities were computed with a VDJ recombination model fitted to out-of-frame rearrangements, and the resulting probabilities were checked against IGoR. Hypergeometric tests were used in a later analysis to score TCR-TCR, TCR-HLA and TCR-CMV co-occurrence, with a repertoire-size bias correction applied to the TCR pairs. False discovery rates were estimated in a later analysis by permuting HLA or CMV assignments 20 times. In a later analysis, co-occurring TCRs were grouped using DBSCAN, with TCRdist sequence similarity added in when clustering inside HLA-allele-positive subsets. Repertoires with fewer than 30,000 or more than 120,000 public chains were left out of co-occurrence clustering, as were five repertoires with anomalous nucleotide sharing. Sourced from immuneACCESS, this table was stored by TCRdb with only in-frame sequences that have V and J called. A share of the clones is absent; for the studies checked, an unresolved V gene accounts for under half, and the remainder has no known explanation. The V and J calls and clone size come from that table; D and trimming were worked out from the DNA. The sample has some 100,000 clones on record, about 80% of them singletons. The ten largest make up less than 9.5% of the sample.

The cohort comprised some 680 healthy bone marrow donors. At the time of sampling, every cohort member was nominally healthy, though immune exposures that went unrecorded were likely present. The donor was CMV seropositive and was included in the group of some 290 seropositive cohort members. A peripheral blood sample was collected from each donor, and TCR beta sequencing was performed on peripheral blood mononuclear cells. Genomic DNA was extracted from the blood cell samples with the Qiagen DNeasy Blood Extraction Kit. The cysteine opens and the phenylalanine closes a CDR3 of 13 amino acids. Of all the DNA, just the CDR3 is kept, 39 bases in frame from base 1. Relative to germline, V is 1 base shorter and J is 11 bases shorter, with 12 bases between their ends. According to the germline V gene, CDR1 reads SGHTA and CDR2 reads FQGNSA.

The receptor was derived from a woman in her fifties or sixties in good health and CMV-seropositive. The chain was built from TRBV7-2 and TRBJ1-5, with TRBD1 tentatively as D gene (6 bases match). The sequenced sample was PBMCs. The CDR3 here reads CASSLEQGAAQHF. The nucleotide sequence is TGTGCCAGCAGCTTAGAACAGGGCGCGGCCCAGCATTTT.